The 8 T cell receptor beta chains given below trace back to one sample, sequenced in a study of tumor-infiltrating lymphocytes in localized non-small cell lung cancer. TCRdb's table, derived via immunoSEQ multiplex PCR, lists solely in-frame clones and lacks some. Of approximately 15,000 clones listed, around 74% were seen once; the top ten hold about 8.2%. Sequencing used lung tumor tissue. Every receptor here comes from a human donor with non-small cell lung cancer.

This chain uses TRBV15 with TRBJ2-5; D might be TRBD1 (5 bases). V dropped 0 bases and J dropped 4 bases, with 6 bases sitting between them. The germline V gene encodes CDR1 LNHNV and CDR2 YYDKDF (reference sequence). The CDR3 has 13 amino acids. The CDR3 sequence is CATSRDRGETQYF. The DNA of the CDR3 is TGTGCCACCAGCAGAGATAGGGGAGAGACCCAGTACTTC. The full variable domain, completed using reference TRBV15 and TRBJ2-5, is DAMVIQNPRYQVTQFGKPVTLSCSQTLNHNVMYWYQQKSSQAPKLLFHYYDKDFNNEADTPDNFQSRRPNTSFCFLDIRSPGLGDTAMYLCATSRDRGETQYFGPGTRLLVL.

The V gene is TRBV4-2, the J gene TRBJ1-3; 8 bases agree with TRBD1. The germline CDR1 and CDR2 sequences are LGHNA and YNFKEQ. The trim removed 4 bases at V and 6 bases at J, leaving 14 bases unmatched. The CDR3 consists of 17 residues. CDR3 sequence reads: CASSPLGDRRNVNTIYF. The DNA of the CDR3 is TGTGCCAGCAGCCCCCTCGGGGACAGGAGGAACGTAAACACCATATATTTT.

CDR3: CASSEPGQIVNGYTF. The CDR3 nucleotides read TGTGCCAGCAGCGAGCCGGGACAAATAGTTAATGGCTACACCTTC. The V call is TRBV5-4, the J call TRBJ1-2; D perhaps matches TRBD1 (6 bases). The germline V gene has CDR1 SGHNT and CDR2 YYREEE (reference sequence). V was pared by 4 bases and J by 6 bases, with 19 bases between. The CDR3 covers 15 residues.

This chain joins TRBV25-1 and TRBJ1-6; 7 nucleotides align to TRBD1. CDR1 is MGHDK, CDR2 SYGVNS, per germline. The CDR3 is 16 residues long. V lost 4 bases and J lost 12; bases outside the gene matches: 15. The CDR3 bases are TGTGCCAGCAGTGCCCCCCCACGGACAGGTCCGCGACCCCTCCACTTT. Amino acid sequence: CASSAPPRTGPRPLHF.

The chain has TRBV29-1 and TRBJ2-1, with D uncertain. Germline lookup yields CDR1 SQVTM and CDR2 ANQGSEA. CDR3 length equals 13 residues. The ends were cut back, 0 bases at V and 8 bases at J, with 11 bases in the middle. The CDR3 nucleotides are TGCAGCGTTGAAGATCCTCAGGTCGATGAGCAGTTCTTC. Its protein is CSVEDPQVDEQFF.

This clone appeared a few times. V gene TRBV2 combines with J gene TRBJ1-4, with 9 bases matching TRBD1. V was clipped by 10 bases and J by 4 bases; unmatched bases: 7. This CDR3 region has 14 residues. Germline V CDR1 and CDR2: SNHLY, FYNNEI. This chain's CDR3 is CATRTGADNEKLFF. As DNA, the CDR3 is TGTGCCACCAGGACAGGGGCCGATAATGAAAAACTGTTTTTT.

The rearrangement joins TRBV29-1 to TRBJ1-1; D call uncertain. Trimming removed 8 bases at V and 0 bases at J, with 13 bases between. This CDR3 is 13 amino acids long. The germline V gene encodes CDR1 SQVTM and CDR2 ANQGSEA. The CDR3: CSTTAQLNTEAFF. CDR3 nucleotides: TGCAGCACTACGGCACAGCTGAACACTGAAGCTTTCTTT.

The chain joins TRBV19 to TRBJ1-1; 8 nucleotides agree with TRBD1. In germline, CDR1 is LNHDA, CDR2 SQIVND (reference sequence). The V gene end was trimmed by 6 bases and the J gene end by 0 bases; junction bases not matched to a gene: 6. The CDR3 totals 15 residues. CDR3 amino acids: CASSLGTGLNTEAFF. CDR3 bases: TGTGCCAGTAGCCTTGGGACAGGTTTGAACACTGAAGCTTTCTTT.